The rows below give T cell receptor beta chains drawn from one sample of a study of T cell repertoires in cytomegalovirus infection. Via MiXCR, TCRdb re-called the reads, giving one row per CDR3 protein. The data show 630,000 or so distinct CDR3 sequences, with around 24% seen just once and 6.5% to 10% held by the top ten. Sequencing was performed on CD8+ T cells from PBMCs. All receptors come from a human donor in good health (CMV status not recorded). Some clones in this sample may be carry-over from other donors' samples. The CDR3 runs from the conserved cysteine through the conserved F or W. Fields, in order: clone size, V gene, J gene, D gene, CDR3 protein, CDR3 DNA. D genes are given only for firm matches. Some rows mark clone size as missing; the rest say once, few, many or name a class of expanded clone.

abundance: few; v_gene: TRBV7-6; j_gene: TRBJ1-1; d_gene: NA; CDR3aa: CVSTSGGAFNTEAFF; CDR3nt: TGTGTCAGCACCTCAGGAGGGGCGTTCAACACTGAAGCTTTCTTT
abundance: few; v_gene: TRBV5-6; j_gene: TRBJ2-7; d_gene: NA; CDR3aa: CASSTSGAYEQYF; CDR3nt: TGTGCCAGCAGCACCTCAGGGGCCTACGAGCAGTACTTC
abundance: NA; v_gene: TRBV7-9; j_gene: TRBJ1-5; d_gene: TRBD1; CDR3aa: CASSQGGTSQPQHF; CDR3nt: TGTGCCAGCAGTCAGGGGGGGACTTCCCAGCCCCAGCATTTT
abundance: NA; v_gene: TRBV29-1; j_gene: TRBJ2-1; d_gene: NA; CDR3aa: CSVEILNIYNEQFF; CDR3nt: TGCAGCGTTGAAATACTAAACATCTACAATGAGCAGTTCTTC
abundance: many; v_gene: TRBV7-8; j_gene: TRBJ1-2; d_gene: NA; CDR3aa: CASMFTPGHGVYGYTF; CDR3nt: TGTGCCAGCATGTTTACTCCGGGACACGGAGTTTATGGCTACACCTTC
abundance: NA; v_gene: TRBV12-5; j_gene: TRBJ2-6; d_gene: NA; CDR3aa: CVSKIAGANVLTF; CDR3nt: TGTGTTAGTAAAATCGCTGGGGCCAACGTCCTGACTTTC
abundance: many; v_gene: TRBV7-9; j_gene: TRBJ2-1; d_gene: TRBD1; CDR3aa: CASSSVDRVDEQFF; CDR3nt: TGTGCCAGCAGCTCGGTCGACAGGGTAGATGAGCAGTTCTTC
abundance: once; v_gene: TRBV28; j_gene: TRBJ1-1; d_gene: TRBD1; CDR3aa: CASSGGDRAFTEAFF; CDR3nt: TGTGCCAGCAGTGGGGGGGACAGGGCCTTCACTGAAGCTTTCTTT
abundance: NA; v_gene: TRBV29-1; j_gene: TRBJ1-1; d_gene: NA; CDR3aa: CSVPRDWTEAFF; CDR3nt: TGCAGCGTACCCAGGGATTGGACTGAAGCTTTCTTT
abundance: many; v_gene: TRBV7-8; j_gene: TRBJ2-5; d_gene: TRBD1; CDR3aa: CASSFYGQGAFGETQYF; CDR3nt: TGTGCCAGCAGCTTTTATGGACAGGGGGCTTTTGGGGAGACCCAGTACTTC
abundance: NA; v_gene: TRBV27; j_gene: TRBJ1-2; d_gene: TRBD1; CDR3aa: CASSSILLDRGVSYGYTF; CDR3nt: TGTGCCAGCAGTTCGATTCTCCTAGACAGGGGGGTGTCCTATGGCTACACCTTC
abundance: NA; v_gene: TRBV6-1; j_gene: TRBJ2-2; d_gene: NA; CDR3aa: CASSERAGWITGELFF; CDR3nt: TGTGCCAGCAGTGAAAGGGCAGGGTGGATTACCGGGGAGCTGTTTTTT
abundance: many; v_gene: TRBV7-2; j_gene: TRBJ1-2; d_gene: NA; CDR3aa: CASSSQSPPRYYGYTF; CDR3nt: TGTGCCAGCAGCTCGCAGAGCCCCCCAAGGTACTATGGCTACACCTTC
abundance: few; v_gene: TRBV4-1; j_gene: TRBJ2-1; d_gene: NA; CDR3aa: CASSQDLGLFNEQFF; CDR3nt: TGCGCCAGCAGCCAAGATCTCGGACTTTTCAATGAGCAGTTCTTC
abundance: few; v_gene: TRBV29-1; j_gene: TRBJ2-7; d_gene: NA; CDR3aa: CSVIGGTVYEQYF; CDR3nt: TGCAGCGTGATAGGCGGGACAGTCTACGAGCAGTACTTC
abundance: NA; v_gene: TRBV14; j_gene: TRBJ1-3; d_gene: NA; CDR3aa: CASSPAEGRNTIYF; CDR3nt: TGTGCCAGCAGCCCAGCCGAGGGTCGGAACACCATATATTTT
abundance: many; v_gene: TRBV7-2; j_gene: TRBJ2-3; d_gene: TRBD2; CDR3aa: CASSLQRGRVGTDTQYF; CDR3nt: TGTGCCAGCAGCCTTCAGCGGGGAAGAGTAGGCACAGATACGCAGTATTTT
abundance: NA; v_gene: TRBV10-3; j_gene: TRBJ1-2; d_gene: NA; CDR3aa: CAISESWQGTNYGYTF; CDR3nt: TGTGCCATCAGTGAGTCGTGGCAGGGTACTAACTATGGCTACACCTTC
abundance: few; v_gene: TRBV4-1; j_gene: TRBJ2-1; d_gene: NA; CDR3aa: CASSQDREGGASNEQFF; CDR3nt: TGCGCCAGCAGCCAAGATCGAGAAGGGGGAGCCAGCAATGAGCAGTTCTTC
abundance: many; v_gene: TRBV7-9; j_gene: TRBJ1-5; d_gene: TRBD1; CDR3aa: CASRGQGADQPQHF; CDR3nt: TGTGCCAGCAGAGGACAGGGGGCTGATCAGCCCCAGCATTTT
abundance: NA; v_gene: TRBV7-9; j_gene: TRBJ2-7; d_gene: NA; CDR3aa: CASSLKGGANSYEQYF; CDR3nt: TGTGCCAGCAGCCTGAAGGGCGGGGCCAACTCCTACGAGCAGTACTTC
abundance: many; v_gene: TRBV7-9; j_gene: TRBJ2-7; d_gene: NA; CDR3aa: CASSLVEYEQYF; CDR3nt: TGTGCCAGCAGCTTAGTAGAGTACGAGCAGTACTTC
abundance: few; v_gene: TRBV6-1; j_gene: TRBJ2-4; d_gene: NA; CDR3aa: CASRAPGNIQYF; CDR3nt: TGTGCCAGCAGAGCACCAGGAAACATTCAGTACTTC
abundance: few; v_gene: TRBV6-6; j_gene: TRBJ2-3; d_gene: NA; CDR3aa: CASSYVPLGTSDTQYF; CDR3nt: TGTGCCAGCAGTTACGTACCCCTGGGGACTTCTGATACGCAGTATTTT
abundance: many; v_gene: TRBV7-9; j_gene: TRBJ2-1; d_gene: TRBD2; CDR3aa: CASSLRLAGLYNEQFF; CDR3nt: TGTGCCAGCAGCTTAAGGCTAGCGGGGCTCTACAATGAGCAGTTCTTC
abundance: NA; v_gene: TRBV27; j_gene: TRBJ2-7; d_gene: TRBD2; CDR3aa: CASTKGLAGNYEQYF; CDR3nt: TGTGCCAGCACCAAAGGTTTAGCGGGGAACTACGAGCAGTACTTC
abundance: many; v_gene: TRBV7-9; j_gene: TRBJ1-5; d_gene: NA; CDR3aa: CASSLGTGISNQPQHF; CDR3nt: TGTGCCAGCAGCTTAGGTACTGGGATAAGCAATCAGCCCCAGCATTTT
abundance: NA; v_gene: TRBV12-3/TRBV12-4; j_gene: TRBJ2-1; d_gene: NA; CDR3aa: CASSLLGLLGGQFF; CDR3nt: TGTGCCAGCAGTCTCCTTGGACTTCTCGGCGGGCAGTTCTTC
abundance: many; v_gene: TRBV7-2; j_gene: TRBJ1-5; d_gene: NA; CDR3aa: CASSLGNGGGLSNQPQHF; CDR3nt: TGTGCCAGCAGCTTAGGAAATGGGGGGGGCTTGAGCAATCAGCCCCAGCATTTT
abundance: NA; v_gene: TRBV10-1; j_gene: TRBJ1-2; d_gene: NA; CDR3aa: CASSESGEAVYGYTF; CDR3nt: TGCGCCAGCAGTGAATCAGGGGAAGCCGTCTATGGCTACACCTTC
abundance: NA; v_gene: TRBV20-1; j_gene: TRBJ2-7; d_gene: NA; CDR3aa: CSARLGSYEQYF; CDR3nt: TGCAGTGCTAGACTGGGGAGCTACGAGCAGTACTTC
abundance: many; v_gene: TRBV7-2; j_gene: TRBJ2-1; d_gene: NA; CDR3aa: CASSLTGTEQFF; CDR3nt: TGTGCCAGCAGCCTTACAGGGACTGAGCAGTTCTTC
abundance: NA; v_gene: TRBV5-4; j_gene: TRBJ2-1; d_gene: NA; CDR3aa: CASSHQADEQFF; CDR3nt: TGTGCCAGCAGCCACCAGGCGGACGAGCAGTTCTTC
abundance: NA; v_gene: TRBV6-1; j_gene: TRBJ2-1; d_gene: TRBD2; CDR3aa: CAIPSGGTYNEQFF; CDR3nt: TGTGCCATCCCTAGCGGGGGGACCTACAATGAGCAGTTCTTC
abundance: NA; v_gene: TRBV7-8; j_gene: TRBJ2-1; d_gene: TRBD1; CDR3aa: CANRQGNEQFF; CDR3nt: TGTGCCAACAGACAGGGCAATGAGCAGTTCTTC
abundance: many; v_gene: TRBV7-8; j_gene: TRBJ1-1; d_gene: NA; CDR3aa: CASSFRSGTTYQAFF; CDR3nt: TGTGCCAGCAGCTTCCGTTCCGGGACTACTTACCAAGCTTTCTTT
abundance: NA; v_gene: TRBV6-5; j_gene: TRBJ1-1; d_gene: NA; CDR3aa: CASSYSRQDNTEAFF; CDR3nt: TGTGCCAGCAGTTACTCGCGACAAGATAACACTGAAGCTTTCTTT
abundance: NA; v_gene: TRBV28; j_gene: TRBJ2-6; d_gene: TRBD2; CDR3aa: CASSPGGGTRLSGANVLTF; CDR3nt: TGTGCCAGCAGTCCGGGGGGGGGGACCCGCCTCTCTGGGGCCAACGTCCTGACTTTC
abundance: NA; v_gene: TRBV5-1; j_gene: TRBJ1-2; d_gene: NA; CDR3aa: CASSLAGVNYGYTF; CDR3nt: TGCGCCAGCAGCTTGGCCGGGGTCAACTATGGCTACACCTTC
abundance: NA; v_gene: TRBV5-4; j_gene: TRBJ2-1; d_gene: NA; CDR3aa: CASSRRQDLSYNEQFF; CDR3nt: TGTGCCAGCAGCCGACGACAGGACCTCTCCTACAATGAGCAGTTCTTC
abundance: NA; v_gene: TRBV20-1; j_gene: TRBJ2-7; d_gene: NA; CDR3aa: CSAFGVGPEPFLEQYF; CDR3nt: TGCAGTGCTTTCGGCGTGGGGCCTGAACCATTCCTCGAGCAGTACTTC
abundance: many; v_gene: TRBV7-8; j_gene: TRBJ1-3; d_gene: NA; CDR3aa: CASSLEAFGSGNTIYF; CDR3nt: TGTGCCAGCAGCTTAGAAGCGTTTGGCTCTGGAAACACCATATATTTT
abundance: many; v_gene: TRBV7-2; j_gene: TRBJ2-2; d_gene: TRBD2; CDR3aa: CASSPQSGGVGELFF; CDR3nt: TGTGCCAGCAGCCCGCAGAGCGGGGGTGTCGGGGAGCTGTTTTTT
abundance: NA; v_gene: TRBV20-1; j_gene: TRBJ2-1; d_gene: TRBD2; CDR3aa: CSARDSSGSSYNEQFF; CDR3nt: TGCAGTGCTAGGGACTCTAGCGGGAGCTCCTACAATGAGCAGTTCTTC
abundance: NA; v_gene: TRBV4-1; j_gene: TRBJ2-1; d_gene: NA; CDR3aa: CASSQEGRANEQFF; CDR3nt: TGCGCCAGCAGCCAAGAAGGCAGGGCCAATGAGCAGTTCTTC
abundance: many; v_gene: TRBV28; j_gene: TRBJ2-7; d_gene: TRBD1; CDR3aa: CASSPLGQVLAYEQYF; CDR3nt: TGTGCCAGCAGTCCCCTCGGACAGGTGCTCGCCTACGAGCAGTACTTC
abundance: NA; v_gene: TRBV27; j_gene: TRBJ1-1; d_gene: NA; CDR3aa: CVTQVWGNTEAFF; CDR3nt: TGTGTCACTCAAGTTTGGGGGAACACTGAAGCTTTCTTT
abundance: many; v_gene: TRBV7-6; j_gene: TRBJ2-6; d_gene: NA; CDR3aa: CASSLAEGAGANVLTF; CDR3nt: TGTGCCAGCAGCTTAGCCGAGGGGGCTGGGGCCAACGTCCTGACTTTC
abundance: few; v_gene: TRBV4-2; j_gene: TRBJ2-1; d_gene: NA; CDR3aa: CASSQDENGEQFF; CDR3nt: TGTGCCAGCAGCCAAGATGAAAATGGTGAGCAGTTCTTC
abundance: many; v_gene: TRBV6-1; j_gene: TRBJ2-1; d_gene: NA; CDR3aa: CASIERVNEQFF; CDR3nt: TGTGCCAGCATTGAACGGGTCAATGAGCAGTTCTTC
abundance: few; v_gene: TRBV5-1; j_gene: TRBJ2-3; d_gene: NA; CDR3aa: CASSLSTVSTDTQYF; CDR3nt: TGCGCCAGCAGCTTGTCGACAGTCAGCACAGATACGCAGTATTTT
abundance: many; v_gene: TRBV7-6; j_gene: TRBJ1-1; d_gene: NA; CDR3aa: CASSLEGAQNTEAFF; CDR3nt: TGTGCCAGCAGCTTAGAAGGTGCACAGAACACTGAAGCTTTCTTT
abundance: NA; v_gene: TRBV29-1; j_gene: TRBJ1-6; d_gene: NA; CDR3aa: CSVRHRDYNSPLHF; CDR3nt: TGCAGCGTTCGGCACAGGGACTATAATTCACCCCTCCACTTT